This record concerns one TCR beta chain sequence. The antigen is not known. The data stem from a study of T cell responses to AZD1222 COVID-19 vaccine. Findings of the study overall: Along spike, vaccine-associated CD4 TCRs were found throughout, with dominance at 160-218 and 743-854. Within unmutated variant regions lay the reported targets of nearly half of spike-specific TCRs.

TCRdb's table, derived via immunoSEQ multiplex PCR, lists solely in-frame clones and lacks some. The sample shows around 80,000 clones, more than 70% of them seen only once. This sequence originates from an adult in good health. The starting material was peripheral blood, obtained on day 0 of AZD1222 vaccination.

DNA for the CDR3: TGTGCCAGCAGCCTCGGTGGCGATCAGCCCCAGCATTTT. It specifies CASSLGGDQPQHF. The rearrangement uses TRBV7-8 and TRBJ1-5; D remains ambiguous. Germline V gene sequence: CDR1 SGHVS, CDR2 FQNEAQ. Trimming took off 5 bases at V and 5 bases at J, with 10 bases between the two ends. This CDR3 is built from 13 residues.